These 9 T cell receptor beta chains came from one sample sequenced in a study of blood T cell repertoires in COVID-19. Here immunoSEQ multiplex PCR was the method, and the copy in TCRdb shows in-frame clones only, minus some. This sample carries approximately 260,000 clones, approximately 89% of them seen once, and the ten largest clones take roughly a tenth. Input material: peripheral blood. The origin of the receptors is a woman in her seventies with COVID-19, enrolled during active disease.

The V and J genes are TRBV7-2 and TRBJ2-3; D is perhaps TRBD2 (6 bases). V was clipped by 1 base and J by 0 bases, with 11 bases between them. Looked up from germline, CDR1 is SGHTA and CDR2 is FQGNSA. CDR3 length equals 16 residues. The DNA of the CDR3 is TGTGCCAGCAGCTTAGGCGCGCGGGGTAGCACAGATACGCAGTATTTT. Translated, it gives CASSLGARGSTDTQYF.

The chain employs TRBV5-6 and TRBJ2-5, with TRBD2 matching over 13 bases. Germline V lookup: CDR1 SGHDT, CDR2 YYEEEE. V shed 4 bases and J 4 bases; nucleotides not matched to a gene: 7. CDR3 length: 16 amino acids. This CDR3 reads CASSPRTSGSRETQYF. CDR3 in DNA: TGTGCCAGCAGCCCACGGACTAGCGGGAGCCGAGAGACCCAGTACTTC.

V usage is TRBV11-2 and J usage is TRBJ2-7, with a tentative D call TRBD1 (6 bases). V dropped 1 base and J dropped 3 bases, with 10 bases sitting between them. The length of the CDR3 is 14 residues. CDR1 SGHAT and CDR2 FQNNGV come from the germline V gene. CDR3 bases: TGTGCCAGCAGCTTAGTACAGGGTGGCTACGAGCAGTACTTC. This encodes CASSLVQGGYEQYF.

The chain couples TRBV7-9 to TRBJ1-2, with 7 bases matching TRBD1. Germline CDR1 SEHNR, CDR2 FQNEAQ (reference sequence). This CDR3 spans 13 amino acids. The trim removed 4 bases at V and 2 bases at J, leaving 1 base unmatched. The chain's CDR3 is CASSSGQNYGYTF. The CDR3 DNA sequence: TGTGCCAGCAGCTCGGGACAGAACTATGGCTACACCTTC.

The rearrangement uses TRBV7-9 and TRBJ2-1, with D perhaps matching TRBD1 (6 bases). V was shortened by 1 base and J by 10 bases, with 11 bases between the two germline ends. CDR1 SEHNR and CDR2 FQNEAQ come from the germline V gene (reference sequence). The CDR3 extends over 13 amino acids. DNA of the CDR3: TGTGCCAGCAGCTTAGAGGGGGACGGCGAGCAGTTCTTC. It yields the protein CASSLEGDGEQFF.

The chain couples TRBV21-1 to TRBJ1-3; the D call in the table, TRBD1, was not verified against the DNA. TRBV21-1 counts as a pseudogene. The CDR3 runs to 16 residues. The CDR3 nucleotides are TGTGCCAGCAGCAAAGCGAAGGGGGACAAGTTAAACACCATATATTTT. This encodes CASSKAKGDKLNTIYF.

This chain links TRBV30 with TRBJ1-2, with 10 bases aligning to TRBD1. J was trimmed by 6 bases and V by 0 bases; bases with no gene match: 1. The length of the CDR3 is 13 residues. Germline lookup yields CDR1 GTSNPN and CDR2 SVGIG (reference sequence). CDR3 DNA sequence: TGTGCCTGGAGTGTCGGGACAGGGGATGGCTACACCTTC. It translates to CAWSVGTGDGYTF.

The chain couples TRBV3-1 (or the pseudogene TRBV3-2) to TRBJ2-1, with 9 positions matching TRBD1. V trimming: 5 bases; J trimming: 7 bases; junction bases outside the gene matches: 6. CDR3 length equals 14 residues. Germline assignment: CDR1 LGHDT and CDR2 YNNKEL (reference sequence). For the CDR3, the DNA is TGTGCCAGCAGCACGGACAGGGGCGGGAATGAGCAGTTCTTC. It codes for CASSTDRGGNEQFF.

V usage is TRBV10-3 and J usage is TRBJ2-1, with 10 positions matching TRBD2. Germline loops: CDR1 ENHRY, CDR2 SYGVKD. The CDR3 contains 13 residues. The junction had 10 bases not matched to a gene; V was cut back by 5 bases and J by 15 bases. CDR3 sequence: CAISTGLAAGGFF. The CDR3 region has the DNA TGTGCCATCAGTACCGGACTAGCGGCGGGGGGGTTCTTC.